The 24 T cell receptor beta chains given below trace back to one sample, sequenced in a study of molecular identifiers for immune sequencing clone quantification. TCRdb re-called the PCR reads with MiXCR, one entry per CDR3 protein. The sample lists a few hundred thousand distinct CDR3 sequences, about a fifth occurring once. The source material was naive CD8+ T cells from blood, with Jurkat cell RNA spiked in. This sample's subset: FACS-sorted CD8+CD4-CCR7+CD45RA+ naive T cells. All receptors derive from a human donor in good health. Some libraries in this study had Jurkat cell RNA spiked in.

This clonotype has ten or more counts. The chain employs TRBV28 and TRBJ2-1, with 7 bases aligning to TRBD1. After removal of 3 bases from V and 7 bases from J, the junction contained 6 bases not matched to a gene. Germline V gene sequence: CDR1 MDHEN, CDR2 SYDVKM. The CDR3 consists of 14 residues. The CDR3, as DNA: TGTGCCAGCAGTTTTAGGGGGCTGAGGAATGAGCAGTTCTTC. Its translation is CASSFRGLRNEQFF.

V usage is TRBV4-3 and J usage is TRBJ2-7; 15 bases line up with TRBD2. The germline V gene has CDR1 LGHNA and CDR2 YSLEER. This CDR3 contains 15 residues. V lost 2 bases, J lost 5 bases, and 1 base stayed unmatched. CDR3 residues: CASSQRTSGRDEQYF. For the CDR3, the DNA is TGCGCCAGCAGCCAACGGACTAGCGGGAGGGACGAGCAGTACTTC.

This clonotype occurred a few times. The rearrangement uses TRBV28 and TRBJ2-7; tentative D call: TRBD2 (5 bases). This CDR3 has 14 residues. V was cut by 5 bases and J by 4 bases, with 15 bases left in between. The germline gives CDR1 MDHEN, CDR2 SYDVKM. For the CDR3, the DNA is TGTGCCAGCAGTCAAAGAGGGAGTGTTTACGAGCAGTACTTC. Its translation: CASSQRGSVYEQYF.

This clonotype has more than one count but fewer than ten. The genes are TRBV29-1 and TRBJ2-7; D possibly corresponds to TRBD1 (5 bases). Germline CDR1 is SQVTM and CDR2 is ANQGSEA. This CDR3 comprises 12 residues. V lost 3 bases and J 4 bases, leaving 10 bases between the germline ends. The CDR3 sequence: CSVERQNYEQYF. The CDR3 DNA reads as TGCAGCGTTGAGAGACAGAATTACGAGCAGTACTTC.

The V gene is TRBV7-2, the J gene TRBJ2-6; D may be TRBD1 or TRBD2 (5 bases each). The CDR3 has 19 residues. Germline values: CDR1 SGHTA, CDR2 FQGNSA. Trimming removed 4 bases from V and 0 bases from J, with 19 bases in between. The CDR3 DNA reads as TGTGCCAGCAGCTCCCCTCGGGGCAGGATTGACTCTGGGGCCAACGTCCTGACTTTC. As protein: CASSSPRGRIDSGANVLTF. Variable domain in full (rest from reference TRBV7-2 and TRBJ2-6): GAGVSQSPSNKVTEKGKDVELRCDPISGHTALYWYRQSLGQGLEFLIYFQGNSAPDKSGLPSDRFSAERTGGSVSTLTIQRTQQEDSAVYLCASSSPRGRIDSGANVLTFGAGSRLTVL.

The sample holds a few counts of this clonotype. This chain connects TRBV7-9 to TRBJ1-1, with D unresolved. This CDR3 region has 10 residues. The germline CDR1 and CDR2 sequences are SEHNR and FQNEAQ (reference sequence). V lost 10 bases and J 3 bases, leaving 6 bases between the germline ends. In nucleotides, the CDR3 is TGTGCCACCCGCTACACTGAAGCTTTCTTT. Translated: CATRYTEAFF.

The table lists this clonotype with a count of one. A clone one base away is much larger, so this may be a read error. The chain joins TRBV5-4 to TRBJ2-7, with 13 bases that match TRBD2. The CDR3 contains 15 residues. Germline assignment: CDR1 SGHNT and CDR2 YYREEE (reference sequence). After removal of 7 bases from V and 3 bases from J, the junction contained 7 bases not matched to a gene. The CDR3 region is CASGPWTSGSYEQYF. CDR3 in DNA: TGTGCCAGCGGTCCTTGGACTAGCGGGAGCTACGAGCAGTACTTC.

This clonotype was counted ten times or more. The J gene is TRBJ1-3, the V gene TRBV7-6; D might be TRBD1 (6 bases). Germline CDR1 SGHVS, CDR2 FNYEAQ. CDR3 size: 15 residues. V lost 7 bases and J lost 0, with 13 bases in between. The CDR3 reads CASTSDSSSGNTIYF. DNA for the CDR3: TGTGCCAGCACCTCGGACAGTAGCTCTGGAAACACCATATATTTT. Complete variable domain (other parts from reference TRBV7-6 and TRBJ1-3): GAGVSQSPRYKVTKRGQDVALRCDPISGHVSLYWYRQALGQGPEFLTYFNYEAQQDKSGLPNDRFSAERPEGSISTLTIQRTEQRDSAMYRCASTSDSSSGNTIYFGEGSWLTVV.

The chain is built from TRBV5-4 and TRBJ2-1; D is possibly TRBD1 (6 bases). V lost 4 bases and J lost 4, with 12 bases in between. The germline V gene has CDR1 SGHNT and CDR2 YYREEE (reference sequence). The length of the CDR3 is 14 residues. CDR3 nucleotides: TGTGCCAGCAGCGGCCCAGGGGCTTACAATGAGCAGTTCTTC. Translated: CASSGPGAYNEQFF.

The genes are TRBV4-1 and TRBJ2-7; 8 bases map to TRBD1. V lost 2 bases, J lost 5 bases, and 2 bases stayed unmatched. CDR1 is MGHRA, CDR2 YSYEKL, per germline. This CDR3 has 13 amino acids. The CDR3 DNA reads as TGCGCCAGCAGCCAACTACAGGGGGACGAGCAGTACTTC. Amino acids: CASSQLQGDEQYF.

This clonotype was seen ten or more times. J is TRBJ1-2 and V is TRBV27; D not certain. The V end was cut by 3 bases, the J end by 8 bases, with 16 bases between. The CDR3 length is 14 residues. The germline V gene encodes CDR1 MNHEY and CDR2 SMNVEV (reference sequence). The CDR3 is CASSFSLRTGGYTF. DNA of the CDR3: TGTGCCAGCAGTTTCTCACTTAGGACTGGAGGCTACACCTTC.

The sample holds a few counts of this clonotype. The chain is built from TRBV4-3 and TRBJ2-2, with 8 bases that match TRBD1. With 0 bases clipped from V and 6 bases from J, the junction kept 18 bases outside the gene matches. CDR1 and CDR2 from the germline V gene are LGHNA and YSLEER. This CDR3 spans 20 amino acids. In DNA, the CDR3 is TGCGCCAGCAGCCAAGAGGACGGGACAGGACTATTTCGTGGCGCCGGGGAGCTGTTTTTT. Translation gives CASSQEDGTGLFRGAGELFF.

CDR3 nucleotides: TGTGCCAGCAGTTTTATGGCTAGCACAGATACGCAGTATTTT. It yields the protein CASSFMASTDTQYF. This chain joins TRBV27 and TRBJ2-3, with D uncertain. The V gene lost 3 bases and the J gene lost 0 bases, with 7 bases spanning the gap. The CDR3 is 14 amino acids. Per the germline V gene, CDR1 is MNHEY and CDR2 is SMNVEV (reference sequence).

This chain uses TRBV28 with TRBJ1-1; D ambiguous. CDR1 and CDR2 from the germline V gene are MDHEN and SYDVKM. Trimming removed 6 bases at V and 1 base at J, with 9 bases between. The length of the CDR3 is 13 residues. CDR3 region: CASRINPNTEAFF. The CDR3, as DNA: TGTGCCAGCAGAATTAATCCGAACACTGAAGCTTTCTTT.

This clonotype came up many times. The chain is built from TRBV6-5 and TRBJ1-1, with a tentative D call TRBD1 (6 bases). Germline CDR1 reads MNHEY; CDR2 reads SVGAGI. The CDR3 totals 12 residues. Trimming stripped 10 bases from V and 6 bases from J, with 15 bases between. For the CDR3, the DNA is TGTGCCACTAGGGGGGTAGGCGCTGAAGCTTTCTTT. It yields the protein CATRGVGAEAFF.

The table lists this clonotype with many counts. CDR3 sequence: CASSYMGDIYSNQPQHF. CDR3 bases: TGTGCCAGCAGTTACATGGGGGACATCTATAGCAATCAGCCCCAGCATTTT. This chain joins TRBV6-6 and TRBJ1-5; possible D gene TRBD1, 6 bases. Trimming removed 2 bases at V and 0 bases at J, with 14 bases between. The CDR3 extends over 17 amino acids. The germline V gene has CDR1 MNHNY and CDR2 SVGAGI (reference sequence).

The rearrangement links TRBV12-3 or TRBV12-4 to TRBJ2-1; 10 positions match TRBD1. V shed 6 bases, J shed 6 bases, and the junction held 11 bases outside the gene matches. The CDR3 totals 16 residues. CDR3 protein: CASSPRQGAHINEQFF. CDR3 DNA sequence: TGTGCCAGCAGCCCTCGACAGGGGGCGCACATCAATGAGCAGTTCTTC.

V and J are TRBV2 and TRBJ1-1; D possibly corresponds to TRBD1 (5 bases). Deletions cut 9 bases from V and 1 base from J, with 21 bases between. The CDR3 is made up of 16 amino acids. The V gene's germline CDR1 is SNHLY and CDR2 FYNNEI. Here the CDR3 DNA reads TGTGCCAGGGAGGGAGGGGCTGGGGACGAGAACACTGAAGCTTTCTTT. Translating it yields CAREGGAGDENTEAFF.

In its sample, this clonotype was seen many times. V and J are TRBV4-3 and TRBJ2-3; 7 bases align to TRBD1. This CDR3 has 17 residues. CDR1 and CDR2 (germline): LGHNA, YSLEER. V was pared by 2 bases and J by 5 bases, with 13 bases of the junction left unmatched. The CDR3 sequence: CASSQLPWAGGRDTQYF. The DNA for the CDR3 is TGCGCCAGCAGCCAACTTCCCTGGGCAGGGGGTCGAGATACGCAGTATTTT.

The chain uses TRBV23-1 and TRBJ1-5; no reliable D call. TRBV23-1 is an ORF, with its function uncertain. Trimming stripped 0 bases from V and 0 bases from J, with 12 bases between. The CDR3 runs 17 residues. The DNA for the CDR3 is TGCGCCAGCAGTCAATCGAGGACGGAGCATAGCAATCAGCCCCAGCATTTT. This codes for CASSQSRTEHSNQPQHF.

This clonotype turned up a few times. The J gene is TRBJ1-5, the V gene TRBV7-8; D remains ambiguous. Trimming removed 5 bases at V and 3 bases at J, with 14 bases between. This CDR3 has 15 amino acids. Germline V lookup: CDR1 SGHVS, CDR2 FQNEAQ. The CDR3 spells CASSLGGPDNQPQHF. The DNA for the CDR3 is TGTGCCAGCAGCCTGGGAGGGCCCGACAATCAGCCCCAGCATTTT.

This clonotype was detected only a few times. CDR3 loop: CSVDGWEGETQYF. As DNA, the CDR3 is TGCAGCGTTGACGGGTGGGAGGGTGAGACCCAGTACTTC. This chain joins TRBV29-1 and TRBJ2-5; 7 nucleotides line up with TRBD2. V was pared by 3 bases and J by 5 bases, with 6 bases of the junction left unmatched. This CDR3 spans 13 amino acids. CDR1 and CDR2 from the germline V gene are SQVTM and ANQGSEA.

This clonotype was counted at least ten times. The chain links TRBV20-1 to TRBJ2-7, with D possibly matching TRBD2 (6 bases). There are 12 residues in the CDR3. With 6 bases removed from V and 6 bases from J, the gap between germline ends came to 15 bases. Germline values: CDR1 DFQATT, CDR2 SNEGSKA (reference sequence). CDR3 amino acids: CSAGTEGPEQYF. CDR3 bases: TGCAGTGCCGGGACTGAAGGGCCCGAGCAGTACTTC.

The V call is TRBV6-5, the J call TRBJ1-4; 7 positions match TRBD1. The length of the CDR3 is 12 residues. V trimming: 10 bases; J trimming: 6 bases; junction bases outside the gene matches: 5. CDR1 and CDR2 from the germline V gene are MNHEY and SVGAGI. CDR3 nucleotides: TGTGCCACCGGAGACAGGGATGAAAAACTGTTTTTT. It codes for CATGDRDEKLFF.